Shown below are 26 T cell receptor beta chains from a single sample sequenced in a study of technical replicates of blood from a few donors. TCRdb's table, derived via immunoSEQ multiplex PCR, lists solely in-frame clones and lacks some. The sample contains about 84,000 clones, around 93% of which appear only once. Sequenced input: T cells isolated from PBMCs. These receptors were collected from a human donor in good health.

About this clone itself: The junction departs from the called germline gene at one end, perhaps through a read error. The chain has TRBV7-7 and TRBJ2-3; 11 bases line up with TRBD2. The CDR3 consists of 15 residues. Germline V lookup: CDR1 SSHAT, CDR2 FNYEAQ (reference sequence). The CDR3 is CASRPGLAGVNTQYF. The CDR3, as DNA: TGTGCTAGCAGACCAGGACTAGCGGGTGTGAATACGCAGTATTTT.

This chain joins TRBV5-4 and TRBJ2-4, with TRBD2 as a possible D gene (5 bases). Germline V gene sequence: CDR1 SGHNT, CDR2 YYREEE (reference sequence). The V end was cut by 1 base, the J end by 7 bases, with 18 bases between. The CDR3 is made up of 16 amino acids. CDR3 in DNA: TGTGCCAGCAGCTTGAAAGAAACAGCGGAAGAGAACATTCAGTACTTC. Translated: CASSLKETAEENIQYF.

The V call is TRBV5-6, the J call TRBJ2-3; no reliable D call. V lost 3 bases and J lost 0, with 5 bases in between. The CDR3 has 13 amino acids. CDR1 is SGHDT and CDR2 is YYEEEE in the germline V gene. The CDR3 protein is CASSYYSTDTQYF. DNA of the CDR3: TGTGCCAGCAGCTACTATAGCACAGATACGCAGTATTTT.

This clone was picked up a small number of times. The rearrangement uses TRBV5-1 and TRBJ1-2, with 10 bases aligning to TRBD1. The CDR3 consists of 15 residues. Losses at the gene ends were 4 bases for V and 3 bases for J; bases not matched to a gene: 6. Per the germline V gene, CDR1 is SGHRS and CDR2 is YFSETQ. In DNA form, the CDR3 reads TGCGCCAGCAGCCAATCGGACAGGGGGGACTATGGCTACACCTTC. It codes for CASSQSDRGDYGYTF.

The genes are TRBV7-9 and TRBJ2-3, with D perhaps TRBD1 (5 bases). Trimming took off 1 base at V and 4 bases at J, with 15 bases between the two ends. Per germline, CDR1 SEHNR and CDR2 FQNEAQ (reference sequence). The CDR3 is made up of 16 amino acids. CDR3 protein: CASSLEPGFMADTQYF. The CDR3 bases are TGTGCCAGCAGCTTAGAACCAGGGTTCATGGCAGATACGCAGTATTTT.

The chain couples TRBV13 to TRBJ2-5; no reliable D call. Germline loops: CDR1 PRHDT, CDR2 FYEKMQ (reference sequence). The CDR3 has 13 residues. Trimming removed 1 base at V and 5 bases at J, with 8 bases between. The CDR3 sequence: CASSLESMETQYF. In DNA, the CDR3 is TGTGCCAGCAGCTTAGAGAGCATGGAGACCCAGTACTTC. The full variable domain, completed using reference TRBV13 and TRBJ2-5, is AAGVIQSPRHLIKEKRETATLKCYPIPRHDTVYWYQQGPGQDPQFLISFYEKMQSDKGSIPDRFSAQQFSDYHSELNMSSLELGDSALYFCASSLESMETQYFGPGTRLLVL.

The V call is TRBV7-6, the J call TRBJ1-3; 8 bases align to TRBD1. Germline V gene lookup returns CDR1 SGHVS and CDR2 FNYEAQ. V shed 2 bases and J 2 bases; nucleotides not matched to a gene: 8. This CDR3 has 17 amino acids. The CDR3 DNA reads TGTGCCAGCAGCTTACGCCCACAGGGGGATACTGGAAACACCATATATTTT. It specifies CASSLRPQGDTGNTIYF.

J is TRBJ1-2 and V is TRBV21-1. TRBV21-1 is flagged as a pseudogene. This CDR3 contains 15 residues. The chain's CDR3 is CASSKIARGNYGYTF. CDR3 coding DNA: TGTGCCAGCAGCAAAATCGCTCGGGGGAACTATGGCTACACCTTC.

The rearrangement links TRBV5-4 to TRBJ1-2; weak D call: TRBD1 (6 bases). CDR1 is SGHNT, CDR2 YYREEE, per germline (reference sequence). V was trimmed by 4 bases and J by 7 bases, leaving 14 bases between them. The CDR3 loop spans 13 amino acids. Written as DNA, the CDR3 is TGTGCCAGCAGCCAGGACAGCACTGGTGGCTACACCTTC. Its translation: CASSQDSTGGYTF. Variable domain in full (rest from reference TRBV5-4 and TRBJ1-2): ETGVTQSPTHLIKTRGQQVTLRCSSQSGHNTVSWYQQALGQGPQFIFQYYREEENGRGNFPPRFSGLQFPNYSSELNVNALELDDSALYLCASSQDSTGGYTFGSGTRLTVV.

The rearrangement uses TRBV28 and TRBJ1-2; D not resolved. CDR1 and CDR2 (germline): MDHEN, SYDVKM. This CDR3 is 12 amino acids long. The V end lost 9 bases, the J end lost 7 bases, and 15 bases lay between the germline ends. The CDR3 sequence is CASSTDFSGYTF. In DNA form, the CDR3 reads TGTGCCAGTTCGACGGACTTCTCTGGCTACACCTTC.

The rearrangement joins TRBV20-1 to TRBJ1-2; D call uncertain. This CDR3 has 11 amino acids. Trimming took off 3 bases at V and 4 bases at J, with 6 bases between the two ends. Germline CDR1 and CDR2: DFQATT and SNEGSKA (reference sequence). Written as DNA, the CDR3 is TGCAGTGCTAGGGACTTCTATGGCTACACCTTC. It is translated as CSARDFYGYTF.

The gene calls are TRBV9 and TRBJ1-4, with a possible D match to TRBD1 (6 bases). Germline V gene lookup returns CDR1 SGDLS and CDR2 YYNGEE. The CDR3 totals 14 residues. V was pared by 0 bases and J by 8 bases, with 11 bases between. Here the CDR3 DNA reads TGTGCCAGCAGCGTAGGAACAGGGTGGGAAAAACTGTTTTTT. It encodes CASSVGTGWEKLFF.

The J gene is TRBJ1-4, the V gene TRBV27; a possible D gene is TRBD1 (5 bases). Looked up from germline, CDR1 is MNHEY and CDR2 is SMNVEV (reference sequence). V was trimmed by 6 bases and J by 7 bases, leaving 15 bases between them. This CDR3 region has 14 residues. The CDR3 sequence: CASRPVGVSEKLFF. The DNA for the CDR3 is TGTGCCAGCAGACCTGTAGGGGTTAGTGAAAAACTGTTTTTT.

The chain recombines TRBV5-4 with TRBJ1-1; D unresolved. Germline CDR1 SGHNT, CDR2 YYREEE (reference sequence). The ends were cut back, 7 bases at V and 2 bases at J, with 12 bases in the middle. This CDR3 has 13 amino acids. CDR3 nucleotide sequence: TGTGCCAGCGCCGCAGACTTAAACACTGAAGCTTTCTTT. Its protein is CASAADLNTEAFF.

This clone has more than one count but fewer than ten. The V call is TRBV7-3, the J call TRBJ1-1, with D unresolved. Germline V gene sequence: CDR1 SGHTA, CDR2 FQGTGA. V gave up 6 bases and J gave up 1 base, with 9 bases separating them. CDR3 length equals 13 residues. DNA for the CDR3: TGTGCCAGCAGGGTCGGTGGGAACACTGAAGCTTTCTTT. This encodes CASRVGGNTEAFF.

V usage is TRBV7-9 and J usage is TRBJ2-7; TRBD2 matches 10 bases. The germline V gene encodes CDR1 SEHNR and CDR2 FQNEAQ (reference sequence). The trim removed 5 bases at V and 0 bases at J, leaving 4 bases unmatched. This CDR3 is built from 15 residues. The CDR3 here is CASSQTSGVSYEQYF. CDR3 coding DNA: TGTGCCAGCAGCCAAACTAGCGGGGTCTCCTACGAGCAGTACTTC.

The J gene is TRBJ1-1, the V gene TRBV5-1; D possibly corresponds to TRBD1 (5 bases). This CDR3 is built from 14 residues. V dropped 5 bases and J dropped 3 bases, with 14 bases sitting between them. Germline lookup yields CDR1 SGHRS and CDR2 YFSETQ. The chain's CDR3 is CASSPRGMDTEAFF. The CDR3 bases are TGCGCCAGCAGTCCGCGGGGGATGGACACTGAAGCTTTCTTT.

The chain combines TRBV28 with TRBJ2-7; 7 bases align to TRBD2. The CDR3 loop spans 14 amino acids. The J segment lost 3 bases and the V segment lost 6 bases, leaving 8 bases of the junction unmatched. CDR1 and CDR2 from the germline V gene are MDHEN and SYDVKM. This CDR3 is CASRVAGADYEQYF. The CDR3 DNA is TGTGCCAGCAGAGTAGCGGGCGCTGACTACGAGCAGTACTTC.

The chain has TRBV28 and TRBJ1-2; TRBD1 aligns across 11 bases. CDR1 MDHEN and CDR2 SYDVKM come from the germline V gene. V trimming: 3 bases; J trimming: 3 bases; junction bases outside the gene matches: 21. This CDR3 spans 21 amino acids. CDR3 loop: CASSLIGRWGTGGASDYGYTF. Here the CDR3 DNA reads TGTGCCAGCAGTTTGATAGGCCGATGGGGGACAGGGGGGGCGAGCGACTATGGCTACACCTTC.

The rearrangement uses TRBV27 and TRBJ2-2, with a weak D call TRBD1 (5 bases). The V gene's germline CDR1 is MNHEY and CDR2 SMNVEV (reference sequence). The CDR3 is 14 amino acids. Deletions cut 3 bases from V and 8 bases from J, with 13 bases between. The CDR3 sequence is CASSFARGNGELFF. Written as DNA, the CDR3 is TGTGCCAGCAGTTTCGCAAGGGGTAATGGGGAGCTGTTTTTT.

The chain recombines TRBV2 with TRBJ2-5; D perhaps matches TRBD1 (6 bases). CDR1 is SNHLY, CDR2 FYNNEI, per germline. V was trimmed by 7 bases and J by 4 bases, leaving 19 bases between them. This CDR3 is built from 15 residues. For the CDR3, the DNA is TGTGCCAGCACAGAGAACAGGGTTTTCACAGAGACCCAGTACTTC. It is translated as CASTENRVFTETQYF. Drawing the rest from reference TRBV2 and TRBJ2-5, the complete variable domain is EPEVTQTPSHQVTQMGQEVILRCVPISNHLYFYWYRQILGQKVEFLVSFYNNEISEKSEIFDDQFSVERPDGSNFTLKIRSTKLEDSAMYFCASTENRVFTETQYFGPGTRLLVL.

The V gene is TRBV5-6, the J gene TRBJ1-2; 8 bases line up with TRBD1. The junction had 10 bases not matched to a gene; V was cut back by 9 bases and J by 3 bases. The CDR3 is 14 amino acids. Germline V gene lookup returns CDR1 SGHDT and CDR2 YYEEEE. CDR3 protein: CATNSGGNHYGYTF. The CDR3, as DNA: TGTGCCACCAATTCAGGGGGCAATCACTATGGCTACACCTTC.

This clone was counted a single time. The gene calls are TRBV5-1 and TRBJ2-3, with 7 bases that match TRBD1. The J segment lost 2 bases and the V segment lost 6 bases, leaving 9 bases of the junction unmatched. The CDR3 sequence is 15 residues long. Germline CDR1 reads SGHRS; CDR2 reads YFSETQ. The CDR3 DNA reads as TGCGCCAGCACACCGACAGGGCCCTACACAGATACGCAGTATTTT. Protein: CASTPTGPYTDTQYF.

The chain joins TRBV27 to TRBJ1-5; the match to TRBD1 covers 10 bases. This CDR3 is built from 16 residues. CDR1 and CDR2 (germline): MNHEY, SMNVEV (reference sequence). The ends lost 5 bases at V and 2 bases at J; junction bases unmatched: 6. DNA of the CDR3: TGTGCCAGCAGTACAACCGGGACAGGGGGCAATCAGCCCCAGCATTTT. Translation gives CASSTTGTGGNQPQHF.

This sequence joins TRBV6-1 and TRBJ1-4, with D perhaps matching TRBD1 (5 bases). Germline CDR1 MNHNS, CDR2 SASEGT. The V and J ends lost 4 bases and 4 bases respectively, with 13 bases between them. The CDR3 extends over 15 amino acids. The CDR3 loop is CASSVDSAFNEKLFF. Here the CDR3 DNA reads TGTGCCAGCAGTGTCGACAGCGCGTTTAATGAAAAACTGTTTTTT.

This clone has just one count. The chain combines TRBV19 with TRBJ1-5, with D possibly TRBD1 on 5 matching bases. V was cut by 5 bases and J by 2 bases, with 16 bases left in between. Germline V CDR1 and CDR2: LNHDA, SQIVND (reference sequence). The CDR3 covers 16 residues. The CDR3 nucleotides read TGTGCCAGTAGTCCTCAGGGAGGGATAGGCAATCAGCCCCAGCATTTT. Amino acids: CASSPQGGIGNQPQHF. Filled out from reference TRBV19 and TRBJ1-5, the complete variable domain reads DGGITQSPKYLFRKEGQNVTLSCEQNLNHDAMYWYRQDPGQGLRLIYYSQIVNDFQKGDIAEGYSVSREKKESFPLTVTSAQKNPTAFYLCASSPQGGIGNQPQHFGDGTRLSIL.